The clone carrying this T cell receptor beta chain was counted between two and nine times. Its antigen is unknown. The PCR made use of 60 Vbeta and 13 Jbeta primers. The repertoire was sequenced with immunoSEQ multiplex PCR; TCRdb's copy has only in-frame clones and lacks some. The table records about 160,000 clones, about three quarters of them present only once. The data are from a study of cytomegalovirus exposure and HLA in healthy donors. The germline V and J ends were trimmed by 6 bases and 8 bases, with 13 bases remaining between them. The CDR3 is 12 residues long. CDR1 and CDR2 from the germline V gene are SNHLY and FYNNEI. Overall study results and limits: Previous analysis showed most TCR beta V segments were productive about 90% or about 30% of the time.

This chain connects TRBV2 to TRBJ1-2; D call uncertain. This sequence was found in a woman aged 25 to 45 in good health and CMV-seronegative. Source material: PBMCs. In DNA form, the CDR3 reads TGTGCCAGCAGCCAGGATCTTCCGGGCTACACCTTC. Its translation is CASSQDLPGYTF. Full variable domain (missing parts from reference TRBV2 and TRBJ1-2): EPEVTQTPSHQVTQMGQEVILRCVPISNHLYFYWYRQILGQKVEFLVSFYNNEISEKSEIFDDQFSVERPDGSNFTLKIRSTKLEDSAMYFCASSQDLPGYTFGSGTRLTVV.